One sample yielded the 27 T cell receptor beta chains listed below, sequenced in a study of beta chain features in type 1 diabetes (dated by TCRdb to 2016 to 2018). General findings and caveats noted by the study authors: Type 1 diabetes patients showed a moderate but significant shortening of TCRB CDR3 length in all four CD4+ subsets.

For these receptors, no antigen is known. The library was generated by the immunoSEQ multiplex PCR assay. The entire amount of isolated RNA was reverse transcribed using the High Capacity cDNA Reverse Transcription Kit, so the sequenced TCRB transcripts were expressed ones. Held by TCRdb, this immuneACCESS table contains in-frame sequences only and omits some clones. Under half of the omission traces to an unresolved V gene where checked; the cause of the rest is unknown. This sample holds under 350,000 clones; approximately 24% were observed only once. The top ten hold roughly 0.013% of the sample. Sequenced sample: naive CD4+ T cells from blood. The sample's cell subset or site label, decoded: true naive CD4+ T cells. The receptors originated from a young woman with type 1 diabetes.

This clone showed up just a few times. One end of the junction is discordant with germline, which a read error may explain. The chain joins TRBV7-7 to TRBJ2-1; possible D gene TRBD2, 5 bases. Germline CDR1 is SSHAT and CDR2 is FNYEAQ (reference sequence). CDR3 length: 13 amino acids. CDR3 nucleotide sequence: TGTGCTAGCAGCGCGACTACCGACAATGAGCAGTTCTTC. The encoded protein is CASSATTDNEQFF.

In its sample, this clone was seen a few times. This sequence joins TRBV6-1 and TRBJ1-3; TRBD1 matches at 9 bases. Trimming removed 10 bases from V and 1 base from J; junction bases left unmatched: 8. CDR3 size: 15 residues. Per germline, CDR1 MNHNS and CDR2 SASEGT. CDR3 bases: TGTGCCACCGTCCCGGGACAGGGTTCTGGAAACACCATATATTTT. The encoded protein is CATVPGQGSGNTIYF.

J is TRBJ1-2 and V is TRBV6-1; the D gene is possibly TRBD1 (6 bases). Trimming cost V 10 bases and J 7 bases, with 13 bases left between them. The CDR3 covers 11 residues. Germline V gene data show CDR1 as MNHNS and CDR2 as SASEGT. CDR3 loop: CATGQPSGYTF. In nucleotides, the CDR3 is TGTGCCACAGGACAGCCAAGTGGCTACACCTTC.

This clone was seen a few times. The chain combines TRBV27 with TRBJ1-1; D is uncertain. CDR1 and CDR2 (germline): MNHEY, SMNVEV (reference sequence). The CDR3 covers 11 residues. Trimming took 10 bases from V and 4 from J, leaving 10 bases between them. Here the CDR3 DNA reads TGTGCCACCCGGAGTGTCACTGAAGCTTTCTTT. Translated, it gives CATRSVTEAFF.

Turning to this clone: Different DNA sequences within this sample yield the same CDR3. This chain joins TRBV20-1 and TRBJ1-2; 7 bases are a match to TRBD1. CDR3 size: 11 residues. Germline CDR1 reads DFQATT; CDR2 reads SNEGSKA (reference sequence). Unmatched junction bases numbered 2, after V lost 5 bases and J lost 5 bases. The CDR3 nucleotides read TGCAGTGCTCAGACAGGGTATGGCTACACCTTC. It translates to CSAQTGYGYTF.

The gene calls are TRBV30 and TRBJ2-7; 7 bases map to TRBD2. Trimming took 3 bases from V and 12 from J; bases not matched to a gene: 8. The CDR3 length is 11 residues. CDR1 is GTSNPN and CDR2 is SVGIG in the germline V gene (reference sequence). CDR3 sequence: CAWRVGGVRYF. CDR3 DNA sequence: TGTGCCTGGAGGGTGGGGGGGGTTCGGTACTTC.

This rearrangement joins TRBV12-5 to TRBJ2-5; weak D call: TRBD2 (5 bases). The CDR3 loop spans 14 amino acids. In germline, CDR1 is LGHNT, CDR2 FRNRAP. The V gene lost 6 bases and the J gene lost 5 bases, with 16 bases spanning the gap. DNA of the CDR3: TGTGCTAGTGGCTTATCGTCGGGGTCGGAGACCCAGTACTTC. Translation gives CASGLSSGSETQYF.

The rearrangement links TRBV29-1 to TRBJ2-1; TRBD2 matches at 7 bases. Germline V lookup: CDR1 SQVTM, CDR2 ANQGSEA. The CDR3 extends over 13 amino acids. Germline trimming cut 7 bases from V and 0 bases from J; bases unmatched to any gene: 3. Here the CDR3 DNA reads TGCAGCGGGCGGACTAGCTCCTACAATGAGCAGTTCTTC. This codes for CSGRTSSYNEQFF.

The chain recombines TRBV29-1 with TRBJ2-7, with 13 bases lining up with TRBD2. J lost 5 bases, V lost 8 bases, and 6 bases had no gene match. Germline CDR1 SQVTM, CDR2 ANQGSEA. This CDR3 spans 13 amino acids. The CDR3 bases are TGCAGCCCAGAGACTAGCGGGAGGAACGAGCAGTACTTC. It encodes CSPETSGRNEQYF.

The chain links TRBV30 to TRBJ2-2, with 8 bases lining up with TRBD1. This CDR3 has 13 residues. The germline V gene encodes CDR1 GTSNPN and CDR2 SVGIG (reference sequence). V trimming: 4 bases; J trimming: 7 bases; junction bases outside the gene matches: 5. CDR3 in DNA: TGTGCCTGGACATTACAGGGGGACGGGGAGCTGTTTTTT. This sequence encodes CAWTLQGDGELFF. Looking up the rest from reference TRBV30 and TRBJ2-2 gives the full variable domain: SQTIHQWPATLVQPVGSPLSLECTVEGTSNPNLYWYRQAAGRGLQLLFYSVGIGQISSEVPQNLSASRPQDRQFILSSKKLLLSDSGFYLCAWTLQGDGELFFGEGSRLTVL.

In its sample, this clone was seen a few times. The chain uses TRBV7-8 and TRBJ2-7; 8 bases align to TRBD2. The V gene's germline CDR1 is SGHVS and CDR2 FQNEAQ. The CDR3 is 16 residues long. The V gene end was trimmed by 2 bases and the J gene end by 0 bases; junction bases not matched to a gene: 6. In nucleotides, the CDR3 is TGTGCCAGCAGCTTACCCCGACTAGCGTACTCCTACGAGCAGTACTTC. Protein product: CASSLPRLAYSYEQYF.

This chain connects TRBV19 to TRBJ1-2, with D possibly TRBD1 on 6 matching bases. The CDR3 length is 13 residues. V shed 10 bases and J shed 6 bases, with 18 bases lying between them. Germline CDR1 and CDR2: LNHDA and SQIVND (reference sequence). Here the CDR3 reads CATRDNIRDGYTF. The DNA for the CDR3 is TGTGCCACCCGGGACAACATAAGGGATGGCTACACCTTC.

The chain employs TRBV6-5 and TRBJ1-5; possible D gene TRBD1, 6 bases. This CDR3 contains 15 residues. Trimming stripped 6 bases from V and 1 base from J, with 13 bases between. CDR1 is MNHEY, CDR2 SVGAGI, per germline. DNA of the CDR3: TGTGCCAGCAGCGAGTTTGGACAGAGCAATCAGCCCCAGCATTTT. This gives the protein CASSEFGQSNQPQHF.

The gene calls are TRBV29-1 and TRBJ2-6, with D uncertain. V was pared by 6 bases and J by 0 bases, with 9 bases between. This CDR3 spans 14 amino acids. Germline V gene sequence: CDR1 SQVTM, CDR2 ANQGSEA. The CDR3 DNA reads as TGCAGCGTCCGAGGCCACTCTGGGGCCAACGTCCTGACTTTC. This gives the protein CSVRGHSGANVLTF.

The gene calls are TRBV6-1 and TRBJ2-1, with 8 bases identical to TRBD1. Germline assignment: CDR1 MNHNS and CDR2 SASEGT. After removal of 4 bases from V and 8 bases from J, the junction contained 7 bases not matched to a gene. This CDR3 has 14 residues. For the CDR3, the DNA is TGTGCCAGCAGTGGGTCAGGGGGCGGCGATGAGCAGTTCTTC. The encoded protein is CASSGSGGGDEQFF.

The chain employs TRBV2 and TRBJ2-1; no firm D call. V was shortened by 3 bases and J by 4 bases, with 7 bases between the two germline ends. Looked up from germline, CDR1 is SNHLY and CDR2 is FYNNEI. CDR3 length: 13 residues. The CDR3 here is CASSDSLYNEQFF. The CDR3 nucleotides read TGTGCCAGCAGTGACTCCCTGTACAATGAGCAGTTCTTC.

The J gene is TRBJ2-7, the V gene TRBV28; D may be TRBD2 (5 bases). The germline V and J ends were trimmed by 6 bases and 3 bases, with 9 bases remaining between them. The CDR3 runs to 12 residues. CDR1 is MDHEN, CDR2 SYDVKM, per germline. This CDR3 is CASSTDYYEQYF. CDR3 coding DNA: TGTGCCAGCAGCACAGACTACTACGAGCAGTACTTC.

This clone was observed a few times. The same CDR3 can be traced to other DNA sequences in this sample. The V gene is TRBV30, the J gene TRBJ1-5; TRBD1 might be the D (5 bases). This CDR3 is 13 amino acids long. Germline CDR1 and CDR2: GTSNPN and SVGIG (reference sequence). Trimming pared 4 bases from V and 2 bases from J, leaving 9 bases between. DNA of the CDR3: TGTGCCTGGACCCCGGGGGGCAATCAGCCCCAGCATTTT. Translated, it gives CAWTPGGNQPQHF.

The DNA for the CDR3 is TGCGCCAGCAGCTTGGCGGTAGCGGGACAAGAGACCCAGTACTTC. Translated: CASSLAVAGQETQYF. This chain links TRBV5-1 with TRBJ2-5; TRBD2 matches 8 bases. The germline V gene encodes CDR1 SGHRS and CDR2 YFSETQ. The CDR3 spans 15 residues. V gave up 0 bases and J gave up 2 bases; unmatched junction bases: 3. Using reference TRBV5-1 and TRBJ2-5 for the parts outside the CDR3, the full variable domain is KAGVTQTPRYLIKTRGQQVTLSCSPISGHRSVSWYQQTPGQGLQFLFEYFSETQRNKGNFPGRFSGRQFSNSRSEMNVSTLELGDSALYLCASSLAVAGQETQYFGPGTRLLVL.

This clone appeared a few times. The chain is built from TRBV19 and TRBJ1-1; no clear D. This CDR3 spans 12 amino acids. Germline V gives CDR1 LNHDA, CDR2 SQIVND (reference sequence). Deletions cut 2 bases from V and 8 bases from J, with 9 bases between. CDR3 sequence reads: CASSIFGGEAFF. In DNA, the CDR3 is TGTGCCAGTAGTATATTCGGCGGGGAAGCTTTCTTT.

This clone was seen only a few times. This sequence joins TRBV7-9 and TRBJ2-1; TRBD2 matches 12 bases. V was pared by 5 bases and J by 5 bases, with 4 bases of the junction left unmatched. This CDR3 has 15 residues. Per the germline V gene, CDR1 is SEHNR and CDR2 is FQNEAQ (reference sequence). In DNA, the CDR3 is TGTGCCAGCAGCCGCGGACTAGCGGGGAACAATGAGCAGTTCTTC. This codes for CASSRGLAGNNEQFF.

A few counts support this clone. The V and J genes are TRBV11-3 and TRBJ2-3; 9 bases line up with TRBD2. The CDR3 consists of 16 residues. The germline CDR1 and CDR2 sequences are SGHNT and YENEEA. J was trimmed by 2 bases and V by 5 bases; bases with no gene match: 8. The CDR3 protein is CASSGSPSGNTDTQYF. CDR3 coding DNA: TGTGCCAGCAGCGGATCTCCTAGCGGGAACACAGATACGCAGTATTTT.

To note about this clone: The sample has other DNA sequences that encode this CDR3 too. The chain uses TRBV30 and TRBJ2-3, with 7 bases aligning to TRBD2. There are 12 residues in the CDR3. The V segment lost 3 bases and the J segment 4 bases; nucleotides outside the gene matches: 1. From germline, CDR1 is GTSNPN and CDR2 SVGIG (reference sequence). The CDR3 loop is CAWSGGSDTQYF. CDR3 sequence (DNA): TGTGCCTGGAGCGGGGGGTCAGATACGCAGTATTTT.

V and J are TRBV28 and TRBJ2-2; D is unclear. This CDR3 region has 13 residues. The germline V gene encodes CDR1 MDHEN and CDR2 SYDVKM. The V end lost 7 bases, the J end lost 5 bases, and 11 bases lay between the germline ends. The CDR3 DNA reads TGTGCCAGCATTCGCGGTTGGACCGGGGAGCTGTTTTTT. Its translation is CASIRGWTGELFF.

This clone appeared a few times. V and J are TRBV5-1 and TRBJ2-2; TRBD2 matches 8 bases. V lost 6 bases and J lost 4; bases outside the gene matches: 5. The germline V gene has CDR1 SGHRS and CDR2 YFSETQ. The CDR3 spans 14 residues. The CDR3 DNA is TGCGCCAGCAACCTCGCGGGGGGCACCGGGGAGCTGTTTTTT. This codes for CASNLAGGTGELFF.

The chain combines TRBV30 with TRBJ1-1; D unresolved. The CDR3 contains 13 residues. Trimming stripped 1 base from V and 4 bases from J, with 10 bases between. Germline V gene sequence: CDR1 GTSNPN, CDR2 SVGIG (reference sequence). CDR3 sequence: CAWSGLGGTEAFF. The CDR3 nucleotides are TGTGCCTGGAGTGGACTAGGAGGCACTGAAGCTTTCTTT.

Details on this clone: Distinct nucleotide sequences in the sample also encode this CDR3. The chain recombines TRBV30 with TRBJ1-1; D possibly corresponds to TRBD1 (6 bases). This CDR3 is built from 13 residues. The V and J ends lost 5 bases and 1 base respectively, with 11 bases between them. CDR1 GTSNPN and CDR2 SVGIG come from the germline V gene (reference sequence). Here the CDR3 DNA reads TGTGCCTGGTCCGTCAGGGGGAACACTGAAGCTTTCTTT. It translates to CAWSVRGNTEAFF.